The rows below give T cell receptor beta chains drawn from one sample of a study of circulating CD8 cells and anti-PD-1 response in melanoma. MiXCR, run by TCRdb on the reads, gives a single entry per CDR3 protein. The data show approximately 620 distinct CDR3 sequences, nearly 9% seen once. The sequencing here drew on CD8+ T cells from PBMCs, taken at baseline or after one month of anti-PD-1 therapy (not recorded which). The receptors were sampled from a human donor with melanoma. Each CDR3 is given with its conserved first and last residue. The D gene is left open where the match is weak. The size field is filled for only some rows; it gives once, few, many or a size class.

NA,medium-sized,TRBJ2-7,TRBV30,TGTGCCTGGAGTGCAGGAACGGGTCTCAGGAACGAGCAGTACTTC,CAWSAGTGLRNEQYF
NA,few,TRBJ1-5,TRBV6-6,TGTGCCAGCAGCCCGTCCCCCGCTCAGCCCCAGCATTTT,CASSPSPAQPQHF
NA,NA,TRBJ2-4,TRBV2,TGTGCCAGCATCCCCCGGGTGGCCAAAAACATTCAGTACTTC,CASIPRVAKNIQYF
NA,large,TRBJ1-2,TRBV19,TGTGCCAGTAGTATAAAGGACAGATTTAACTATGGCTACACCTTC,CASSIKDRFNYGYTF
NA,large,TRBJ2-2,TRBV24-1,TGTGCCACCAGTGACCCGGACAGTTTGAACACCGGGGAGCTGTTTTTT,CATSDPDSLNTGELFF
NA,large,TRBJ1-1,TRBV21-1,TGTGCCAGCAGCAAAGTCCGGACAGGGGGTTTGGGCACTGAAGCTTTCTTT,CASSKVRTGGLGTEAFF
TRBD2,few,TRBJ2-2,TRBV29-1,TGCAGCGTTGAGCGGGGGTCAGCGACCGGGGAGCTGTTTTTT,CSVERGSATGELFF
TRBD1,large,TRBJ2-7,TRBV18,TGTGCCAGCTCCGGGACAGAGCACTACGAGCAGTACTTC,CASSGTEHYEQYF
NA,medium-sized,TRBJ2-3,TRBV9,TGTGCCAGCAGCGTCACCCTTGAAGGACTATTCACAGATACGCAGTATTTT,CASSVTLEGLFTDTQYF
TRBD2,medium-sized,TRBJ2-7,TRBV28,TGTGCCAGCAACTCCAATCGAGCGGGGTACGAGCAGTACTTC,CASNSNRAGYEQYF
NA,NA,TRBJ2-7,TRBV9,TGTGCCAGCAGCCCTCGTGACCGCGGGGCCTCCTACGAGCAGTACTTC,CASSPRDRGASYEQYF
TRBD1,medium-sized,TRBJ2-7,TRBV18,TGTGCCAGCTCACCAAGACCGGGACAGGGAGACTCCTACGAGCAGTACTTC,CASSPRPGQGDSYEQYF
NA,large,TRBJ2-7,TRBV20-1,TGCAGTGCTGACTCGTCGGACAGTCCCTACGAGCAGTACTTC,CSADSSDSPYEQYF
NA,medium-sized,TRBJ2-1,TRBV7-3,TGTGCCAGCAGCTTAATGGTGGGGAACTCCTACAATGAGCAGTTCTTC,CASSLMVGNSYNEQFF
TRBD1,large,TRBJ2-1,TRBV24-1,TGTGCCACCAGTGCCGGGACAGGGGGCAAGGAGCAGTTCTTC,CATSAGTGGKEQFF
TRBD2,medium-sized,TRBJ2-1,TRBV28,TGTGCCAGCAGACCCGAGGGACTAGCGGGGGGGCTATACAATGAGCAGTTCTTC,CASRPEGLAGGLYNEQFF
NA,medium-sized,TRBJ2-7,TRBV7-2,TGTGCCAGCCCCTTTCTAACGGTTCTCTACGAGCAGTACTTC,CASPFLTVLYEQYF
NA,large,TRBJ1-1,TRBV27,TGTGCCAGCAGTTTATCGGGGTCTGTGGGGGTTGAAGCTTTCTTT,CASSLSGSVGVEAFF
TRBD1,large,TRBJ2-7,TRBV2,TGTGCCAGCAGTGAAGGGTACAGGGGGTTCTACGAGCAGTACTTC,CASSEGYRGFYEQYF
TRBD2,NA,TRBJ2-7,TRBV4-2,TGTGCCAGCAGCCAAGATTTGACTAGCGGTTGGCTGTACTTC,CASSQDLTSGWLYF
NA,NA,TRBJ2-5,TRBV24-1,TGTGCCACCAGTGATTGGACGGAGGGAGAGACCCAGTACTTC,CATSDWTEGETQYF
NA,large,TRBJ2-7,TRBV4-3,TGCGCCAGCAGCCAAGTCGGGGCCTACGAGCAGTACTTC,CASSQVGAYEQYF
NA,large,TRBJ2-6,TRBV29-1,TGCAGCGTTCGGACCAACTCTGGGGCCAACGTCCTGACTTTC,CSVRTNSGANVLTF
NA,large,TRBJ2-3,TRBV27,TGTGCCAGCAAACGAGGGGGACCTTATAGCACAGATACGCAGTATTTT,CASKRGGPYSTDTQYF
NA,few,TRBJ2-3,TRBV9,TGTGTCAGCAGCGTCACCCTTGAAGGACTATTCACAGATACGCAGTATTTT,CVSSVTLEGLFTDTQYF
TRBD2,medium-sized,TRBJ2-7,TRBV5-1,TGCGCCAGCAGCTTGTGGCGGGGGGCCGGTTACGAGCAGTACTTC,CASSLWRGAGYEQYF
TRBD1,medium-sized,TRBJ2-1,TRBV6-4,TGTGCCAGCAGCGCTAAGGGGGGGACAGGGGAGCAGTTCTTC,CASSAKGGTGEQFF
TRBD2,NA,TRBJ2-7,TRBV28,TGTGCCAGCAGCCCGGGATGGGTGAGCGGGGGCAACCCCGGGATCGAGCAGTACTTC,CASSPGWVSGGNPGIEQYF
NA,large,TRBJ2-7,TRBV29-1,TGCAGCGTTGAAAAAGGGGCGGGCGAGCAGTACTTC,CSVEKGAGEQYF
NA,large,TRBJ1-5,TRBV2,TGTGCCAGCAGTGAGCCTTGGCACCTAGATCCGAATCAGCCCCAGCATTTT,CASSEPWHLDPNQPQHF
NA,large,TRBJ2-1,TRBV7-3,TGTGCCAGCAGCTTAACGGGGACGGATGAGCAGTTCTTC,CASSLTGTDEQFF
NA,medium-sized,TRBJ2-5,TRBV12-3/TRBV12-4,TGTGCCAGCAGGGGGGAGGAGACCCAGTACTTC,CASRGEETQYF
TRBD1,large,TRBJ1-6,TRBV24-1,TGTGCCACCCGGGACAGGGCAAATTCACCCCTCCACTTT,CATRDRANSPLHF
NA,medium-sized,TRBJ1-6,TRBV2,TGTGCCAGCATCCCGGGGTCCTATAATTCACCCCTCCACTTT,CASIPGSYNSPLHF
NA,NA,TRBJ2-5,TRBV20-1,TGCAGTGCCAACGGACTAAAAGAGACCCAGTACTTC,CSANGLKETQYF
NA,medium-sized,TRBJ2-3,TRBV19,TGTGCCAGTAGTTTTTCGGGGGCTAGCACAGATACGCAGTATTTT,CASSFSGASTDTQYF
NA,large,TRBJ2-3,TRBV29-1,TGCAGCGTTGACGGCGGCAGCCTCCCCACAGATACGCAGTATTTT,CSVDGGSLPTDTQYF
NA,large,TRBJ2-3,TRBV9,TGTGCCAGCAGCGTGGAGGGGGCAGATACGCAGTATTTT,CASSVEGADTQYF
NA,large,TRBJ2-5,TRBV3-1,TGTGCCAGCAGCCAAGTCCGGGCGGGGGAGACCCAGTACTTC,CASSQVRAGETQYF
NA,large,TRBJ2-4,TRBV7-9,TGTGCCAGCAGCGGGGCCGGGGGAGACGAAAACATTCAGTACTTC,CASSGAGGDENIQYF
TRBD2,medium-sized,TRBJ2-1,TRBV2,TGTGCCAGCAGTGAAGCAATCAGCGGGGGCTACAATGAGCAGTTCTTC,CASSEAISGGYNEQFF
TRBD1,few,TRBJ2-6,TRBV29-1,TGCAGCGTTGTGGCAGGGGGCGCTGGGGCCAACGTCCTGACTTTC,CSVVAGGAGANVLTF
TRBD2,medium-sized,TRBJ2-7,TRBV30,TGTGCCTGGAGTGTACCCGCTAGCGGGGGTTACGAGCAGTACTTC,CAWSVPASGGYEQYF
TRBD2,medium-sized,TRBJ2-3,TRBV7-6,TGTGCCAGCAGCAAAGTAGCGGGGGCTGATACGCAGTATTTT,CASSKVAGADTQYF
NA,few,TRBJ2-1,TRBV6-2/TRBV6-3,TGTGCCAGCAGGCAAAGCGGTGATGAGCAGTTCTTC,CASRQSGDEQFF
TRBD1,few,TRBJ1-6,TRBV30,TGTGCCTGGAGGGGACAGGATAATTCACCCCTCCACTTT,CAWRGQDNSPLHF
NA,medium-sized,TRBJ2-1,TRBV5-6,TGTGCCAGCAGCTTGGTTGGGGGACCGAGCTCCTACAATGAGCAGTTCTTC,CASSLVGGPSSYNEQFF